The sequence of this T cell receptor beta chain was determined in a study of blood T cell repertoires in COVID-19. Across the study: PBMCs, B-cell-depleted T cells, or T cells provided the cDNA or gDNA that made up the material.

In germline, CDR1 is MNHEY, CDR2 SVGAGI. CDR3 size: 11 residues. V lost 8 bases to trimming and J lost 6 bases, with 8 bases between them. Original data processing: Reference gene primer amplification yielded estimated nucleated cell counts. Produced via immunoSEQ multiplex PCR; TCRdb's table is partial and in-frame only. V, J and clone size are taken as reported in that table, and D and trimming were inferred from the DNA itself. The sample includes fewer than 150,000 clones, 84% seen only once; the top ten take approximately 12%. A single count supports this clone. The V and J genes are TRBV6-5 and TRBJ2-1; the D gene is possibly TRBD1 (5 bases). Material for sequencing was peripheral blood. The clonotype comes from a woman aged 30 to 39 who had recovered from COVID-19. The CDR3 is CASHQGNEQFF. The CDR3 coding sequence is TGTGCCAGCCACCAGGGCAATGAGCAGTTCTTC.